The sequence of this T cell receptor (beta chain) was determined in a study of blood T cell repertoires in COVID-19. Study as a whole: The United States, Italy and Spain provided the acute and convalescent COVID-19 samples.

This clone appeared once. The assay was immunoSEQ multiplex PCR, and TCRdb's table has in-frame clones only and misses some. The sample records over 35,000 clones, 81% being singletons. This CDR3 is built from 15 residues. Germline assignment: CDR1 SGDLS and CDR2 YYNGEE. Trimming removed 0 bases from V and 4 bases from J, with 13 bases in between. This TCR was sampled from a man in his forties with active or convalescent COVID-19. The J gene is TRBJ2-5, the V gene TRBV9; D is unclear. Sequences were obtained from peripheral blood. CDR3 coding DNA: TGTGCCAGCAGCGTAGGCAACGTTGGCCCAGAGACCCAGTACTTC. Translation gives CASSVGNVGPETQYF.